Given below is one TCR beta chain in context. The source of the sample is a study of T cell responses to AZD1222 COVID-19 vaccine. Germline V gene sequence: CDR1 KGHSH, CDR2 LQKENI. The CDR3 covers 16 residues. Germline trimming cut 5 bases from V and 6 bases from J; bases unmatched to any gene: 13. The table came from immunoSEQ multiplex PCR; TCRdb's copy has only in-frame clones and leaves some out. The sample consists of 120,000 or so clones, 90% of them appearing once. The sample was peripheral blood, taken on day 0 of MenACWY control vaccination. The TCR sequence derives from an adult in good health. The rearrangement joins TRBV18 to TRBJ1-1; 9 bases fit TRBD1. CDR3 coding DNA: TGTGCCAGCTCAAACAGGCGGGGACAGGGAGGACCTGAAGCTTTCTTT. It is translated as CASSNRRGQGGPEAFF.